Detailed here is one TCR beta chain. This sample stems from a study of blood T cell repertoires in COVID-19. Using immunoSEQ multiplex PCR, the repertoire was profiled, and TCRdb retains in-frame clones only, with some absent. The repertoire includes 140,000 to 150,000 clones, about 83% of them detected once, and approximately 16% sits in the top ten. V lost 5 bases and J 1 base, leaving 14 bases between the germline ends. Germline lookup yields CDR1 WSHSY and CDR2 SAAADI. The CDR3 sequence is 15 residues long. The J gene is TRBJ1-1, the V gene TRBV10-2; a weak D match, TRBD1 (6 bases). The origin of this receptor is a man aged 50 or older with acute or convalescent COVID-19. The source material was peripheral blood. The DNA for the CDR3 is TGCGCCAGCAGTTCCCAAACGACAGGGAACACTGAAGCTTTCTTT. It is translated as CASSSQTTGNTEAFF.